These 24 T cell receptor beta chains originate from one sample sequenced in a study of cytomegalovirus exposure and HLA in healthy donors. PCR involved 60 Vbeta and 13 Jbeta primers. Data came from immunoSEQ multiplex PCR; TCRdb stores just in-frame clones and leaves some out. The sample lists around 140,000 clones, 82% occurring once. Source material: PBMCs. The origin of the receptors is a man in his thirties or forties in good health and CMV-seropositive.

The DNA of the CDR3 is TGTGCCAGCAGCTTATCCGGGAGATACACCGGGGAGCTGTTTTTT. Translation: CASSLSGRYTGELFF. The chain combines TRBV5-6 with TRBJ2-2; tentative D call: TRBD2 (6 bases). The ends were cut back, 2 bases at V and 3 bases at J, with 11 bases in the middle. This CDR3 region has 15 residues. Germline V gene sequence: CDR1 SGHDT, CDR2 YYEEEE.

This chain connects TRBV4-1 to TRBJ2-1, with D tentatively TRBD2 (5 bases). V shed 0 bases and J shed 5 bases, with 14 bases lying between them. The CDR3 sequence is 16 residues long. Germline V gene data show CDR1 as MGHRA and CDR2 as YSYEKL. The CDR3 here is CASSQEAGLPNNEQFF. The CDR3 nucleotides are TGCGCCAGCAGCCAAGAGGCCGGACTCCCGAACAATGAGCAGTTCTTC.

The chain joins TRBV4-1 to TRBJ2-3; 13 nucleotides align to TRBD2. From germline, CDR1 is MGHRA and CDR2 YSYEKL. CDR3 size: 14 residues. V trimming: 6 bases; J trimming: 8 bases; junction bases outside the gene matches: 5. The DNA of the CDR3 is TGCGCCAGCAGGAAAGGGACTAGCGGGGTTACGCAGTATTTT. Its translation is CASRKGTSGVTQYF.

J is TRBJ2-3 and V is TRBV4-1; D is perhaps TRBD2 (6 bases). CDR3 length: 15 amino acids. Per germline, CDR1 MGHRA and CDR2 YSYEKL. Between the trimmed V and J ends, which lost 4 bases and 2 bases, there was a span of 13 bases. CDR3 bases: TGCGCCAGCAGCCGGGATAGCGGATCCACAGATACGCAGTATTTT. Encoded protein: CASSRDSGSTDTQYF.

CDR3 in DNA: TGTGCCAGCAGCGCTCAAGACAGGGAAAATTCACCCCTCCACTTT. It translates to CASSAQDRENSPLHF. The chain links TRBV7-9 to TRBJ1-6, with 7 positions matching TRBD1. The CDR3 extends over 15 amino acids. Germline V gene sequence: CDR1 SEHNR, CDR2 FQNEAQ (reference sequence). Losses at the gene ends were 5 bases for V and 7 bases for J; bases not matched to a gene: 8.

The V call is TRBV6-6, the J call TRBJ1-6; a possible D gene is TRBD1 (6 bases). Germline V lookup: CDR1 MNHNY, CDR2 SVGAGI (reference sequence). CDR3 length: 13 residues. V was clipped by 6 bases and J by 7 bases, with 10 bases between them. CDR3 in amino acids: CASRWDTNSPLHF. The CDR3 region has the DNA TGTGCCAGCAGGTGGGACACCAATTCACCCCTCCACTTT.

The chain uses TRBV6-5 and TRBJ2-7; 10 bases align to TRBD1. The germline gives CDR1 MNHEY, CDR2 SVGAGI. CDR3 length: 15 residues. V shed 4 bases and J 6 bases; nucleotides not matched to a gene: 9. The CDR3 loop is CASSFYRDRGSEQYF. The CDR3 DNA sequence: TGTGCCAGCAGTTTCTACCGGGACAGGGGATCCGAGCAGTACTTC.

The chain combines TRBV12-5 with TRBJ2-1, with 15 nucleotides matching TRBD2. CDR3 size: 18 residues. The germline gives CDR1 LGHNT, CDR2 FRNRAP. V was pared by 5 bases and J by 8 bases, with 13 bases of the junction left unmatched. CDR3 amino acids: CASGETLGLAGGGYEQFF. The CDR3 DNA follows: TGTGCTAGTGGTGAAACCCTGGGACTAGCGGGAGGAGGGTATGAGCAGTTCTTC.

CDR3 sequence: CASSPGQGIFYGYTF. DNA for the CDR3: TGTGCCAGCAGTCCGGGACAGGGGATCTTCTATGGCTACACCTTC. The chain employs TRBV6-5 and TRBJ1-2; 10 nucleotides line up with TRBD1. The CDR3 contains 15 residues. Trimming took 5 bases from V and 4 from J; bases not matched to a gene: 7. Germline CDR1 MNHEY, CDR2 SVGAGI.

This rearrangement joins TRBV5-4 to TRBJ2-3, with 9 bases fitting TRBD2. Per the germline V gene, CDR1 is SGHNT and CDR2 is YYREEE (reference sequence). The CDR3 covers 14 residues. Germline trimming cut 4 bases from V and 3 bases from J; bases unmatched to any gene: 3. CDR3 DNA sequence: TGTGCCAGCAGCAGCGGACTAGCGACAGATACGCAGTATTTT. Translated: CASSSGLATDTQYF.

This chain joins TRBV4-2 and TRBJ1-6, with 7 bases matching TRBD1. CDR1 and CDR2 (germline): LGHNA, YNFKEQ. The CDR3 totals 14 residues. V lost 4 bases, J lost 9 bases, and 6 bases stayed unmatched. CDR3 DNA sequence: TGTGCCAGCAGCCCGGGACAGCTGGGTTCACCCCTCCACTTT. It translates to CASSPGQLGSPLHF.

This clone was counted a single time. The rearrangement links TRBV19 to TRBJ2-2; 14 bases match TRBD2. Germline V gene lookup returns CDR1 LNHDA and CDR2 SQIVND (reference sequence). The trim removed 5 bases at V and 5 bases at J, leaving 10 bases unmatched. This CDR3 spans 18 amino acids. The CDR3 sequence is CASSGGLAGGERTGELFF. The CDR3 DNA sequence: TGTGCCAGTAGTGGAGGACTAGCGGGGGGCGAGCGGACCGGGGAGCTGTTTTTT.

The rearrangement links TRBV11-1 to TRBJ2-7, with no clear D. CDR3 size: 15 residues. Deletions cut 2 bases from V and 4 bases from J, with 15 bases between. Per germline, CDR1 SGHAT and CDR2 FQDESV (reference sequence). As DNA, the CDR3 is TGTGCCAGCAGCTTAAACGACGGAGATTATTACGAGCAGTACTTC. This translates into CASSLNDGDYYEQYF.

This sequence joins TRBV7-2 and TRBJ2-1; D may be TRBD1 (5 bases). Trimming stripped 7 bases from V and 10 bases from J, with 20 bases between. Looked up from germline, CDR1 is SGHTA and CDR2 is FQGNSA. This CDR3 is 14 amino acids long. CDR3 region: CASKGLGEVGEQFF. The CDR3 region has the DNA TGTGCCAGCAAAGGCCTAGGGGAAGTCGGGGAGCAGTTCTTC.

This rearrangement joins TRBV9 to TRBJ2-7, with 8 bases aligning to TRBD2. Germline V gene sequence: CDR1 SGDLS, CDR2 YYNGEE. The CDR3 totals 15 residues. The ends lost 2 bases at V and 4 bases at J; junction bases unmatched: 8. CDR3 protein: CASSVGREGWYEQYF. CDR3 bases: TGTGCCAGCAGCGTGGGACGGGAGGGCTGGTACGAGCAGTACTTC.

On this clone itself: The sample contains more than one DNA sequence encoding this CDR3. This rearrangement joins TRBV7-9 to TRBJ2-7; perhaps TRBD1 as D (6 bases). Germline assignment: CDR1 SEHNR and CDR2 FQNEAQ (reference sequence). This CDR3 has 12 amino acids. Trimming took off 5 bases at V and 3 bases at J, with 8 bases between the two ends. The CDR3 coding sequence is TGTGCCAGCAGCCCGACAGGCTACGAGCAGTACTTC. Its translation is CASSPTGYEQYF.

For the CDR3, the DNA is TGTGCCAGCAGTGAAGTAGGGACTACAGCCTACGAGCAGTACTTC. Encoded protein: CASSEVGTTAYEQYF. The chain carries TRBV2 and TRBJ2-7; 7 nucleotides line up with TRBD2. The CDR3 has 15 residues. Trimming cost V 1 base and J 2 bases; bases outside gene matches: 5. CDR1 SNHLY and CDR2 FYNNEI come from the germline V gene. The full variable domain, in which reference TRBV2 and TRBJ2-7 provide the parts outside the CDR3, is EPEVTQTPSHQVTQMGQEVILRCVPISNHLYFYWYRQILGQKVEFLVSFYNNEISEKSEIFDDQFSVERPDGSNFTLKIRSTKLEDSAMYFCASSEVGTTAYEQYFGPGTRLTVT.

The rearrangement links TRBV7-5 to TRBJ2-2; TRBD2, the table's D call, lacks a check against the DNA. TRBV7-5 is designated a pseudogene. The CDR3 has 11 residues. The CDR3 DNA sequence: TGTGCCAGAAGCTTAGGACTAGGATCGTTTTTT. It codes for CARSLGLGSFF.

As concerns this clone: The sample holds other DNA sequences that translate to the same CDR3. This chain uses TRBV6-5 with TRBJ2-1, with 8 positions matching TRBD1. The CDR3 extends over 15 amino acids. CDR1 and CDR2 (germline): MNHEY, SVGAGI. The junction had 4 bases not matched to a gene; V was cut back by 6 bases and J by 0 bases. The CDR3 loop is CASSIDRGSYNEQFF. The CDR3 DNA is TGTGCCAGCAGCATAGACAGGGGCTCCTACAATGAGCAGTTCTTC.

The CDR3, as DNA: TGTGCCAGCTCACCAACAGGGGAGGAACAGCCCCAGCATTTT. Its translation is CASSPTGEEQPQHF. The chain joins TRBV18 to TRBJ1-5; 7 bases map to TRBD1. The CDR3 covers 14 residues. Trimming cost V 2 bases and J 7 bases; bases outside gene matches: 5. Germline V gives CDR1 KGHSH, CDR2 LQKENI.

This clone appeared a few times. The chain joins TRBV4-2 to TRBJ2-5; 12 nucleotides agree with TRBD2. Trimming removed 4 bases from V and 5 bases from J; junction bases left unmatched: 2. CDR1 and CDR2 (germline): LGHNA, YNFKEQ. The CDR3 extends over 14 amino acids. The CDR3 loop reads CASSRTSGGETQYF. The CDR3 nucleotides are TGTGCCAGCAGCCGCACTAGCGGGGGGGAGACCCAGTACTTC.

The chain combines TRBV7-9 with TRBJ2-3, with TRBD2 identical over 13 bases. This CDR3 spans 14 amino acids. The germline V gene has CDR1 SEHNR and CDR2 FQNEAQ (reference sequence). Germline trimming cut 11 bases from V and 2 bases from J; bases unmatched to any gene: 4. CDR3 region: CAGGTSGVTDTQYF. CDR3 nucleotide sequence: TGTGCCGGGGGGACTAGCGGGGTCACAGATACGCAGTATTTT.

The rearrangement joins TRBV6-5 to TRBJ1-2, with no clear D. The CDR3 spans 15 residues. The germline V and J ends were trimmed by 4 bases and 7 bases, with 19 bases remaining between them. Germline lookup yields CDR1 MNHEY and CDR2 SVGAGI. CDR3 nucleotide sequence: TGTGCCAGCAGTTCCCCATTTACGGGGTCTGGTGGCTACACCTTC. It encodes CASSSPFTGSGGYTF.

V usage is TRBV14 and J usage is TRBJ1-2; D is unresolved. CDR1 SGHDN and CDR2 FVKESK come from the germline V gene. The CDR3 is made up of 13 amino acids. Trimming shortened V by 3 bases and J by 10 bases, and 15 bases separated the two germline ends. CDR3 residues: CASSQEAYGVYTF. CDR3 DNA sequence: TGTGCCAGCAGCCAGGAGGCGTATGGAGTCTACACCTTC.